This T cell receptor (beta chain) came from a study of cytomegalovirus exposure and HLA in healthy donors. Notes on the study in general: Equally common other TCR beta chains were less clonally expanded than HLA-associated ones, a later analysis found. Association of a missense DCLRE1C variant with TCR beta V- and J-gene trimming was reported in a later analysis. The study recorded about 160 TCR beta chains that were cytomegalovirus-associated. A few chains linked to CMV were shown in vitro to be specific for CMV antigens.

PCR involved 60 Vbeta and 13 Jbeta primers. Data came from immunoSEQ multiplex PCR; TCRdb stores just in-frame clones and leaves some out. The data contain some 180,000 clones, around 80% of them seen just once; the ten biggest clones take up approximately 1.5%. The CDR3 has 16 amino acids. V was pared by 3 bases and J by 0 bases, with 12 bases between. Germline CDR1 SNHLY, CDR2 FYNNEI. As concerns this clone: Its antigen remains unknown.

Sequenced sample: PBMCs. This chain links TRBV2 with TRBJ1-3; D is unclear. This clonotype originated in a man younger than 35 in good health and CMV-seronegative. The chain's CDR3 is CASSEEQTSSGNTIYF. DNA for the CDR3: TGTGCCAGCAGTGAGGAACAGACGAGCTCTGGAAACACCATATATTTT.